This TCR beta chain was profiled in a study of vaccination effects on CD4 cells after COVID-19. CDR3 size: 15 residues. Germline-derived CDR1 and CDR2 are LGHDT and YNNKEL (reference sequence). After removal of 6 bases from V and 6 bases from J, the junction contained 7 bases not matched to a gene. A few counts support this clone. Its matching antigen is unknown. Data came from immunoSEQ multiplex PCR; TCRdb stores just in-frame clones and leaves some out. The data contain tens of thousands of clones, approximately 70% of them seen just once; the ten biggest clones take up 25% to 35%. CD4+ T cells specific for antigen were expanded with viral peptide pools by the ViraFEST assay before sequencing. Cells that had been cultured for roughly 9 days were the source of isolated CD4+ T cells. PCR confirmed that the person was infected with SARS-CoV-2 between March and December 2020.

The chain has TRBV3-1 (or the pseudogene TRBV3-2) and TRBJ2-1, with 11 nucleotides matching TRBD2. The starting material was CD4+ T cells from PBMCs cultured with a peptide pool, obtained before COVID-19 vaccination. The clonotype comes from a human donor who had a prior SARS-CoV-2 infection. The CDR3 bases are TGTGCCAGCAGTCCACTAGCGGGAGAGTCCAATGAGCAGTTCTTC. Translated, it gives CASSPLAGESNEQFF.